This T cell receptor (beta chain) is from a study of blood T cell repertoires in COVID-19. Profiling relied on immunoSEQ multiplex PCR, and the TCRdb table lists in-frame clones only, not all of them. The data hold 200,000 to 300,000 clones, with 84% observed a single time. This CDR3 is 12 amino acids long. V dropped 4 bases and J dropped 9 bases, with 10 bases sitting between them. Germline CDR1 and CDR2: SEHNR and FQNEAQ (reference sequence). The chain carries TRBV7-9 and TRBJ1-5, with a weak D call TRBD1 (5 bases). Sample: peripheral blood. The receptor comes from a woman aged 40 to 55 who had recovered from COVID-19. Written as DNA, the CDR3 is TGTGCCAGCAGCTCCGGACACGCGCCCCAGCATTTT. It is translated as CASSSGHAPQHF.